One and the same sample provided the 20 T cell receptor beta chains below, sequenced in a study of shared T cell receptors in the human thymus. The assay was immunoSEQ multiplex PCR, and TCRdb's table has in-frame clones only and misses some. Here the sample spans roughly 660,000 clones, roughly 90% being singletons. The sample also formed part of further work on human thymus T cells.

Sequencing was done on a sample of thymocytes. The receptors derive from a boy less than two years old with a congenital heart defect.

The chain employs TRBV14 and TRBJ2-2; 10 bases align to TRBD2. V gave up 0 bases and J gave up 7 bases; unmatched junction bases: 8. From germline, CDR1 is SGHDN and CDR2 FVKESK. The CDR3 runs to 17 residues. The CDR3 region is CASSQDGLAGANGELFF. The CDR3 coding sequence is TGTGCCAGCAGCCAAGATGGGCTAGCGGGAGCTAACGGGGAGCTGTTTTTT.

In this sample, this clone turned up once. The rearrangement joins TRBV7-9 to TRBJ1-2; 8 bases are a match to TRBD1. CDR1 and CDR2 from the germline V gene are SEHNR and FQNEAQ (reference sequence). Losses at the gene ends were 4 bases for V and 8 bases for J; bases not matched to a gene: 18. The CDR3 contains 17 residues. CDR3 sequence: CASSYEPDRAGRRGYTF. The DNA for the CDR3 is TGTGCCAGCAGCTACGAACCGGACAGGGCTGGGCGACGGGGCTACACCTTC.

V and J are TRBV19 and TRBJ1-1; D unclear. The CDR3 extends over 14 amino acids. Trimming shortened V by 4 bases and J by 3 bases, and 12 bases separated the two germline ends. Germline CDR1 reads LNHDA; CDR2 reads SQIVND (reference sequence). CDR3 sequence (DNA): TGTGCCAGTAGTACCCCCGTTCTGTACACTGAAGCTTTCTTT. It encodes CASSTPVLYTEAFF.

This rearrangement joins TRBV28 to TRBJ1-5, with D possibly matching TRBD1 (6 bases). Germline lookup yields CDR1 MDHEN and CDR2 SYDVKM. The CDR3 is 14 residues long. The V end lost 3 bases, the J end lost 4 bases, and 10 bases lay between the germline ends. The CDR3 DNA reads as TGTGCCAGCAGTTTTGGCAGGGGAAATCAGCCCCAGCATTTT. Translated, it gives CASSFGRGNQPQHF.

The rearrangement joins TRBV28 to TRBJ2-7; 14 nucleotides match TRBD2. The germline V gene has CDR1 MDHEN and CDR2 SYDVKM. V was pared by 5 bases and J by 4 bases, with 10 bases of the junction left unmatched. The CDR3 length is 17 residues. For the CDR3, the DNA is TGTGCCAGCAGTCCTCGACTAGCGGGAGGGCCAACGTACGAGCAGTACTTC. The encoded protein is CASSPRLAGGPTYEQYF.

The chain combines TRBV4-3 with TRBJ2-7; D might be TRBD2 (6 bases). Trimming pared 2 bases from V and 5 bases from J, leaving 13 bases between. CDR3 length: 14 amino acids. Germline lookup yields CDR1 LGHNA and CDR2 YSLEER. CDR3 protein: CASSQPGVTDEQYF. The CDR3 bases are TGCGCCAGCAGCCAACCGGGGGTCACCGACGAGCAGTACTTC.

The CDR3 spells CASSPQEPELDTIYF. The DNA for the CDR3 is TGTGCCAGCAGCCCACAGGAACCGGAATTGGACACCATATATTTT. This chain connects TRBV9 to TRBJ1-3; TRBD1 is a possible D gene (5 bases). The CDR3 covers 15 residues. CDR1 SGDLS and CDR2 YYNGEE come from the germline V gene. V lost 4 bases to trimming and J lost 8 bases, with 19 bases between them.

This chain connects TRBV18 to TRBJ2-7; 7 nucleotides line up with TRBD2. This CDR3 region has 15 residues. The germline V gene has CDR1 KGHSH and CDR2 LQKENI. Trimming took 1 base from V and 6 from J; bases not matched to a gene: 9. The CDR3 nucleotides are TGTGCCAGCTCACCACTCGGGGGAGGGCCGTTCGAGCAGTACTTC. It specifies CASSPLGGGPFEQYF.

The chain employs TRBV27 and TRBJ2-2; 7 bases map to TRBD2. The J segment lost 3 bases and the V segment lost 6 bases, leaving 7 bases of the junction unmatched. CDR1 and CDR2 (germline): MNHEY, SMNVEV (reference sequence). This CDR3 contains 15 residues. CDR3 nucleotides: TGTGCCAGCAGCCGGCTACGGGAGGACACCGGGGAGCTGTTTTTT. This sequence encodes CASSRLREDTGELFF.

The chain combines TRBV29-1 with TRBJ2-3; 7 positions match TRBD1. There are 13 residues in the CDR3. V lost 7 bases, J lost 4 bases, and 8 bases stayed unmatched. Germline V gene data show CDR1 as SQVTM and CDR2 as ANQGSEA. For the CDR3, the DNA is TGCAGCGCTCTGACAGGGAACGCAGATACGCAGTATTTT. Amino acid sequence: CSALTGNADTQYF.

The rearrangement uses TRBV7-2 and TRBJ1-5, with 7 bases matching TRBD1. The V gene's germline CDR1 is SGHTA and CDR2 FQGNSA. The CDR3 covers 16 residues. V lost 5 bases to trimming and J lost 1 base; unmatched junction nucleotides: 8. DNA of the CDR3: TGTGCCAGCAGCCAGGAGGGGGCGAGAAGCAATCAGCCCCAGCATTTT. Protein: CASSQEGARSNQPQHF.

CDR3 sequence: CASSRTGGAGANEKLFF. For the CDR3, the DNA is TGTGCCAGCAGTCGGACAGGGGGCGCTGGGGCTAATGAAAAACTGTTTTTT. The gene calls are TRBV27 and TRBJ1-4, with 11 bases matching TRBD1. Trimming cost V 5 bases and J 3 bases; bases outside gene matches: 8. The CDR3 spans 17 residues. CDR1 is MNHEY and CDR2 is SMNVEV in the germline V gene (reference sequence).

Here the CDR3 reads CASSRQGDYGYTF. CDR3 bases: TGTGCCAGCAGCCGACAGGGGGACTATGGCTACACCTTC. The V gene is TRBV11-3, the J gene TRBJ1-2; TRBD1 aligns across 9 bases. J gave up 3 bases and V 5 bases, and 1 base lay outside the gene matches. The CDR3 totals 13 residues. The germline CDR1 and CDR2 sequences are SGHNT and YENEEA.

This clone was seen a few times. The chain employs TRBV5-1 and TRBJ2-7, with 10 bases fitting TRBD2. The CDR3 is 21 amino acids. V lost 4 bases and J lost 0; bases outside the gene matches: 22. Germline lookup yields CDR1 SGHRS and CDR2 YFSETQ. The CDR3 here is CASSRLRLSRSGRGSSYEQYF. The CDR3 DNA sequence: TGCGCCAGCAGCCGACTACGTCTAAGTCGGAGCGGGAGGGGGAGCTCCTACGAGCAGTACTTC.

This rearrangement joins TRBV4-2 to TRBJ2-2; 7 bases match TRBD2. Germline CDR1 and CDR2: LGHNA and YNFKEQ. V shed 1 base, J shed 0 bases, and the junction held 11 bases outside the gene matches. CDR3 length: 19 amino acids. The chain's CDR3 is CASSQVSGAPVSNTGELFF. CDR3 nucleotide sequence: TGTGCCAGCAGCCAAGTAAGCGGGGCACCTGTTTCGAACACCGGGGAGCTGTTTTTT.

The J gene is TRBJ1-4, the V gene TRBV5-1; maybe TRBD1 (5 bases). CDR1 is SGHRS, CDR2 YFSETQ, per germline. The V and J ends lost 0 bases and 7 bases respectively, with 10 bases between them. The CDR3 consists of 14 residues. For the CDR3, the DNA is TGCGCCAGCAGCTTGGGGGGGGAGGGTGAAAAACTGTTTTTT. Protein sequence: CASSLGGEGEKLFF.

J is TRBJ2-3 and V is TRBV29-1; D is perhaps TRBD1 (6 bases). CDR1 and CDR2 (germline): SQVTM, ANQGSEA. CDR3 length equals 16 residues. With 1 base removed from V and 4 bases from J, the gap between germline ends came to 18 bases. The CDR3 reads CSVEVYRAQPPDTQYF. In DNA form, the CDR3 reads TGCAGCGTTGAAGTGTACAGGGCTCAGCCACCAGATACGCAGTATTTT.

The chain's CDR3 is CASSQEDRARITGANVLTF. The CDR3 region has the DNA TGTGCCAGCAGCCAAGAGGACAGGGCAAGGATTACTGGGGCCAACGTCCTGACTTTC. The chain employs TRBV14 and TRBJ2-6, with 8 positions matching TRBD1. V lost 0 bases, J lost 2 bases, and 9 bases stayed unmatched. Germline V gene sequence: CDR1 SGHDN, CDR2 FVKESK. The CDR3 has 19 amino acids.

The chain recombines TRBV28 with TRBJ1-1; the match to TRBD1 covers 7 bases. The CDR3 extends over 14 amino acids. With 8 bases clipped from V and 1 base from J, the junction kept 7 bases outside the gene matches. Germline-derived CDR1 and CDR2 are MDHEN and SYDVKM. The CDR3 coding sequence is TGTGCCAGCGGCCTGGGACAGCAGAACACTGAAGCTTTCTTT. This gives the protein CASGLGQQNTEAFF.

The CDR3 protein is CASSKGRDHQETQYF. The CDR3 nucleotides read TGTGCCAGTAGTAAGGGGCGGGACCACCAAGAGACCCAGTACTTC. This rearrangement joins TRBV19 to TRBJ2-5, with D maybe TRBD2 (6 bases). This CDR3 spans 15 amino acids. V was cut by 4 bases and J by 0 bases, with 12 bases left in between. CDR1 and CDR2 from the germline V gene are LNHDA and SQIVND (reference sequence).